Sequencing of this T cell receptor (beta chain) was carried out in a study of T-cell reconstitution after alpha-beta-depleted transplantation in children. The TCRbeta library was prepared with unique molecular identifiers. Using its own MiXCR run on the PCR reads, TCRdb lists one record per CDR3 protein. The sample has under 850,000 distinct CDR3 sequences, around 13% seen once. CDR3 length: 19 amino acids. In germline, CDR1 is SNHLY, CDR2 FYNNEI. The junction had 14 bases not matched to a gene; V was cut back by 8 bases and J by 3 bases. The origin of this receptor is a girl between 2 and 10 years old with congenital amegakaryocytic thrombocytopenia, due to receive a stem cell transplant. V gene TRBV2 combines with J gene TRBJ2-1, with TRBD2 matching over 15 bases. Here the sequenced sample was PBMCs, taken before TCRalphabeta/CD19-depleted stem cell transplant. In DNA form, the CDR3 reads TGTGCCAGCTGTCGCGGTTGGGGACTAGCGGGAGGAAACTACAATGAGCAGTTCTTC. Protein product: CASCRGWGLAGGNYNEQFF.